These 11 T cell receptor beta chains share one sample of origin, sequenced in a study of blood T cell repertoires in COVID-19. Data came from immunoSEQ multiplex PCR; TCRdb stores just in-frame clones and leaves some out. This repertoire shows about 170,000 clones, roughly 82% found once; its top ten account for about 7.7%. The sequenced sample was peripheral blood. The source is a woman between 40 and 50 years old with COVID-19, enrolled during active disease.

In this sample, this clone turned up once. The V gene is TRBV28, the J gene TRBJ1-5; a weak D match, TRBD1 (6 bases). The CDR3 contains 13 residues. V was trimmed by 7 bases and J by 6 bases, leaving 13 bases between them. The V gene's germline CDR1 is MDHEN and CDR2 SYDVKM. The CDR3, as DNA: TGTGCCAGCAAGCGAGGGGGGGTTCAGCCCCAGCATTTT. This codes for CASKRGGVQPQHF.

The chain couples TRBV5-5 to TRBJ2-7; D not certain. V dropped 1 base and J dropped 0 bases, with 5 bases sitting between them. The V gene's germline CDR1 is SGHKS and CDR2 YYEKEE (reference sequence). The CDR3 totals 13 residues. The CDR3 here is CASSLTDSYEQYV. The CDR3 nucleotides read TGTGCCAGCAGCTTGACAGACTCCTACGAGCAGTACGTC.

This clone was seen only once. One end of the junction fails to match germline, which may point to a read error. The chain recombines TRBV15 with TRBJ2-1; the match to TRBD2 covers 10 bases. Looked up from germline, CDR1 is LNHNV and CDR2 is YYDKDF (reference sequence). The CDR3 length is 14 residues. CDR3 sequence (DNA): TGTGCCACCAGCGGAGAAATGGGACTAGCGGAGCAGTTCTTC. Translation gives CATSGEMGLAEQFF.

The CDR3 sequence: CASSHQSSNSPLHF. In DNA, the CDR3 is TGTGCCAGTAGTCATCAGTCTTCTAATTCACCCCTCCACTTT. This rearrangement joins TRBV19 to TRBJ1-6; no reliable D call. This CDR3 region has 14 residues. The germline V gene has CDR1 LNHDA and CDR2 SQIVND (reference sequence). Trimming took 5 bases from V and 6 from J, leaving 11 bases between them.

This chain links TRBV5-4 with TRBJ2-3; 8 bases are shared with TRBD1. The J segment lost 1 base and the V segment lost 4 bases, leaving 5 bases of the junction unmatched. Germline V gene lookup returns CDR1 SGHNT and CDR2 YYREEE (reference sequence). The CDR3 is made up of 15 amino acids. The CDR3 region is CASSLPTGGTDTQYF. The CDR3 bases are TGTGCCAGCAGCCTCCCGACAGGGGGCACAGATACGCAGTATTTT.

The V call is TRBV7-8, the J call TRBJ1-4; D is perhaps TRBD1 (6 bases). Germline V lookup: CDR1 SGHVS, CDR2 FQNEAQ. The length of the CDR3 is 14 residues. V gave up 5 bases and J gave up 2 bases, with 9 bases separating them. The CDR3 sequence: CASSTQGTNEKLFF. In DNA form, the CDR3 reads TGTGCCAGCAGCACTCAGGGGACTAATGAAAAACTGTTTTTT.

This chain connects TRBV28 to TRBJ1-5, with 12 positions matching TRBD1. V lost 9 bases and J lost 10; bases outside the gene matches: 4. The germline V gene has CDR1 MDHEN and CDR2 SYDVKM. CDR3 length equals 12 residues. The CDR3 region is CASWDRGQPQHF. CDR3 bases: TGTGCCAGTTGGGACAGGGGGCAACCCCAGCATTTT.

This clone was detected once. The rearrangement links TRBV5-1 to TRBJ2-2, with a tentative D call TRBD2 (6 bases). Trimming pared 3 bases from V and 4 bases from J, leaving 13 bases between. The CDR3 covers 15 residues. In germline, CDR1 is SGHRS, CDR2 YFSETQ. Here the CDR3 reads CASSWGTGGTGELFF. The CDR3 coding sequence is TGCGCCAGCAGCTGGGGGACTGGGGGCACCGGGGAGCTGTTTTTT.

This rearrangement joins TRBV7-3 to TRBJ2-3; TRBD2 matches 7 bases. Germline CDR1 and CDR2: SGHTA and FQGTGA. The CDR3 covers 14 residues. V shed 2 bases, J shed 4 bases, and the junction held 3 bases outside the gene matches. The CDR3 region has the DNA TGTGCCAGCAGCTTAGGACTAGGCGCAGATACGCAGTATTTT. It specifies CASSLGLGADTQYF.

The chain recombines TRBV28 with TRBJ1-2; 7 bases line up with TRBD1. Germline values: CDR1 MDHEN, CDR2 SYDVKM. The V gene end was trimmed by 3 bases and the J gene end by 5 bases; junction bases not matched to a gene: 9. The CDR3 totals 15 residues. CDR3: CASSLAPGGPYGYTF. The CDR3 DNA reads as TGTGCCAGCAGTTTGGCGCCAGGGGGACCTTATGGCTACACCTTC.

This chain joins TRBV5-8 and TRBJ2-7, with D possibly being TRBD1 (6 bases). The length of the CDR3 is 16 residues. V lost 4 bases and J 1 base, leaving 18 bases between the germline ends. Germline V gene lookup returns CDR1 SGHTS and CDR2 YDEGEE. CDR3 loop: CASSLRQASKSYEQYV. The CDR3 coding sequence is TGTGCCAGCAGCCTCCGACAGGCCTCGAAATCCTACGAGCAGTACGTC.